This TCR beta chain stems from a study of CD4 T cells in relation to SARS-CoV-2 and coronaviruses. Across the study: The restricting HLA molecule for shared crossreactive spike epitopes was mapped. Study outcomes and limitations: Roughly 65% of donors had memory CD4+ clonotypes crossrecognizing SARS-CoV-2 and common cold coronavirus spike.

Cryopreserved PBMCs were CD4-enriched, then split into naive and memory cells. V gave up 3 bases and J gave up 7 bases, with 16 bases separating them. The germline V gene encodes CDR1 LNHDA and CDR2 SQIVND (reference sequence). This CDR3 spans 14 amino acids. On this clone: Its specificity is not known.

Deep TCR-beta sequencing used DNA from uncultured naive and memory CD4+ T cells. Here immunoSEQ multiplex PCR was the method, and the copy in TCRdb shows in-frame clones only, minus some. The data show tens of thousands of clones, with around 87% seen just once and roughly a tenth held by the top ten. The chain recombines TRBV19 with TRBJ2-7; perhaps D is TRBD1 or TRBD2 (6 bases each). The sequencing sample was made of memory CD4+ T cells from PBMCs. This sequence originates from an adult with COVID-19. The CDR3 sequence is CASSISVGGLEQYF. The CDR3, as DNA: TGTGCCAGTAGTATTAGTGTCGGGGGCTTGGAGCAGTACTTC.